This T cell receptor beta chain came from a study of CXCR3-negative and CXCR3-positive naive CD8 T cells. Study-wide results and limits: Similarly elevated diversity marked both naive subsets, with memory CD8+ cells showing far lower diversity. Between one naive subset and the other, surface CD5 was comparable, and TCR strength was inferred from TRB CDR3 properties. Naive CXCR3-negative cells resembled naive CXCR3-positive cells in TRBV-TRBJ usage; memory cells differed. Naive cells with CXCR3 showed TRB CDR3s that were more hydrophobic than those in CXCR3-negative naive cells.

Naive CD8+ T cells displayed a CD45RO-CCR7+CD27+CD95- phenotype. A remark on this clonotype: Antigen specificity is unknown.

The CDR3 consists of 14 residues. Germline CDR1 and CDR2: MNHEY and SMNVEV (reference sequence). UMI-labeled 5' RACE yielded the TRB cDNA libraries. TCRdb derives one entry per CDR3 protein from the 5' RACE reads, leaving out DNA. Found here are roughly 100,000 distinct CDR3 sequences; the top ten clones hold 0.35% to 0.4%. This chain joins TRBV27 and TRBJ2-3; TCRdb proposes TRBD1, but this gene call is untestable without DNA. The TCR comes from a human donor in good health. Some clones in this sample may be carry-over from other donors' samples. Source material: naive CXCR3+ CD8+ T cells from blood. Subset specified: CD45RO-CCR7+CD27+CD95- naive CD8+ T cells expressing CXCR3 (TNR3+). CDR3 amino acids: CASARGAGTDTQYF.